A selection of T cell receptor beta chains follows, all from one sample in a study of blood T cell repertoires in COVID-19. The protocol was immunoSEQ multiplex PCR, while the TCRdb copy is restricted to in-frame clones and leaves out a portion. The repertoire holds approximately 230,000 clones, with approximately 83% as singletons. Sequencing input: peripheral blood. Receptors originate from a man older than 75 with acute or convalescent COVID-19. Both conserved end residues are part of each CDR3. Each record gives: J gene, clone size, V gene, CDR3 protein. Expanded clones are given a class, and other clones once, few, many or no size at all.

>TRBJ1-2|few|TRBV28
CASSPGQGLGGGRGYGYTF
>TRBJ2-7|.|TRBV10-2
CASSVTRTLGEQYF
>TRBJ1-1|.|TRBV25-1
CASSKITGGSVTEAFF
>TRBJ1-5|.|TRBV30
CAWSIQGGNQPQHF
>TRBJ2-3|.|TRBV4-1
CASSQPVRGTDTQYF
>TRBJ1-5|.|TRBV5-6
CASSLTGGYNQPQHF
>TRBJ1-6|.|TRBV6-5
CASSPGQANSPLHF
>TRBJ1-2|.|TRBV18
CASSPPAGDGYTF
>TRBJ2-5|few|TRBV18
CASSPKTGSGETQYF
>TRBJ2-7|once|TRBV5-1
CASSRSRVAGNYEQYF
>TRBJ1-5|.|TRBV7-2
CASSSDIYDNQPQHF
>TRBJ1-1|.|TRBV21-1
CASSKWRQGNTEAFF
>TRBJ2-3|.|TRBV7-2
CASSPKVAGGPLVYYF
>TRBJ2-1|.|TRBV24-1
CATSGGSAFSSYNEQFF
>TRBJ2-7|.|TRBV6-1
CASSDQWGETYEQYF
>TRBJ1-2|.|TRBV10-3
CAISEDKGYGYTF
>TRBJ1-2|.|TRBV7-3
CASSLPAGYGYTF
>TRBJ2-1|.|TRBV20-1
CSASFTRTGHNEQFF
>TRBJ2-2|once|TRBV6-6
CASSPQPASGRTGELFF
>TRBJ2-5|once|TRBV5-4
CASSPFQETQYF
>TRBJ1-3|.|TRBV6-1
CASSDLDRAAGNTIYF
>TRBJ2-3|.|TRBV20-1
CSALGGGTRDF
>TRBJ2-7|.|TRBV5-8
CASSLGAVSSYEQYF
>TRBJ2-7|.|TRBV11-2
CASSLAPGMVYEQYF
>TRBJ1-1|once|TRBV3-1/TRBV3-2
CASSSEGRQAFF
>TRBJ2-7|.|TRBV5-1
CASSLVGQGISYEQYF
>TRBJ1-3|.|TRBV5-4
CASSLGTSSGNTIYF
>TRBJ2-2|few|TRBV10-3
CAIRAGTGPTGELFF
>TRBJ1-5|.|TRBV19
CASSAAPRSNQPQHF
>TRBJ1-2|.|TRBV5-4
CASSHAGTSYGYTF
>TRBJ2-7|.|TRBV27
CASRIRGSYEQYF
>TRBJ1-6|.|TRBV30
CAWSSTSSYNSPLHF
>TRBJ1-2|.|TRBV28
CASRKRQGGSYGYTF
>TRBJ1-4|.|TRBV28
CASSLPQGLNEKLFF
>TRBJ1-4|.|TRBV2
CASSEQGATNEKLFF
>TRBJ2-2|.|TRBV5-4
CASSSGTSLPGELFF
>TRBJ1-3|.|TRBV7-8
CASSLVTGGNTIYF
>TRBJ1-2|.|TRBV19
CATRGTPNYGYTF
>TRBJ1-2|few|TRBV20-1
CSASAPYGYTF
>TRBJ1-1|once|TRBV5-1
CASSLLVMNTEAFF
>TRBJ1-1|.|TRBV21-1
CASSKAQGNTEAFF
>TRBJ1-1|.|TRBV10-3
CAISDVPGARNTEAFF
>TRBJ1-2|once|TRBV7-3
CASSSGLGGGHGYTF
>TRBJ2-7|.|TRBV5-8
CASSKDRGLYEQYF
>TRBJ2-1|.|TRBV18
CASSQMPGQVYNEQFF
>TRBJ2-2|.|TRBV27
CASRWGGRGTGELFF
>TRBJ1-2|.|TRBV2
CASSPGTGTHYGYTF